The T cell receptor beta chain described here comes from a study of spatial heterogeneity in lung cancer. Findings of the study overall: Sequencing reached an estimated coverage of tumor T cells that was only roughly 7% for alpha chains and more than 11% for beta chains. Intratumoral expanded alpha and beta TCR counts were found to track tumor mutation counts. Numbers of ubiquitous and regional expanded TCRs tracked ubiquitous and regional nonsynonymous mutation counts, respectively.

Concerning this clonotype itself: Antigen specificity is unknown.

The CDR3 consists of 15 residues. CDR1 and CDR2 from the germline V gene are SNHLY and FYNNEI. V shed 1 base and J shed 3 bases, with 13 bases lying between them. Indicated time point: sample taken at primary tumor resection. MiXCR was run by TCRdb on the 5' RACE reads, yielding one entry per CDR3 protein. This table has about 1,500 distinct CDR3 sequences, approximately 13% appearing once. This sequence was found in a female donor with early-stage non-small cell lung cancer. Here the sequenced sample was lung tumor tissue, taken at surgery. The chain is built from TRBV2 and TRBJ2-7, with a weak D call TRBD2 (6 bases). CDR3 residues: CASSEGAGRYYEQYF. The CDR3 DNA reads TGTGCCAGCAGTGAAGGAGCGGGTCGATACTACGAGCAGTACTTC.